This T cell receptor beta chain is from a study of CD8 T cells in ankylosing spondylitis. Study-level results: Some of the motif variants had earlier been found in reactive arthritis patients' fluid and blood. Typical of ankylosing spondylitis blood, it appeared, was a TCR beta motif of under 10 highly homologous variants.

The sample holds many counts of this clonotype. Its antigen is still unknown. TCR beta libraries were made by quantitative 5'-RACE with molecular barcodes. MiXCR, applied by TCRdb to the 5' RACE reads, yields one record per CDR3 protein. The sample lists hundreds of thousands of distinct CDR3 sequences, around 11% seen once, with under 0.6% in the top ten. CDR3 length equals 13 residues. Germline V gene data show CDR1 as SQVTM and CDR2 as ANQGSEA. Trimming shortened V by 6 bases and J by 4 bases, and 15 bases separated the two germline ends. Sample: blood, either unsorted or a sorted T cell fraction (not recorded which). The chain carries TRBV29-1 and TRBJ2-5; D is possibly TRBD1 (6 bases). This TCR was recovered from a male donor with ankylosing spondylitis. CDR3 bases: TGCAGCGTGGCTACTAGGGGGACAGAGACCCAGTACTTC. It yields the protein CSVATRGTETQYF.